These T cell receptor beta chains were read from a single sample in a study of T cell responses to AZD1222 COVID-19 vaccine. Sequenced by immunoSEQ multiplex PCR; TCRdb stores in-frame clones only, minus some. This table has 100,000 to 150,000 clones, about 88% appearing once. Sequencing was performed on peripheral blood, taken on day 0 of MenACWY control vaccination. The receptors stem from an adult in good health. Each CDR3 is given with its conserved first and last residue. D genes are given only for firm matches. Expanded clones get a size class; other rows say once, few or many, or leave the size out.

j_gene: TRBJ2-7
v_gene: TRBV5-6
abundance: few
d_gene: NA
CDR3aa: CASSLRNEQYF
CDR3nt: TGTGCCAGCAGCCTCAGAAACGAGCAGTACTTC

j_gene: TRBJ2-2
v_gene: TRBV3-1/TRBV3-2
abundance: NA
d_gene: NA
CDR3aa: CASSQVLYTGELFF
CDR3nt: TGTGCCAGCAGCCAAGTACTTTACACCGGGGAGCTGTTTTTT

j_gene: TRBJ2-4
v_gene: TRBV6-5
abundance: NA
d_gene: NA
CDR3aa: CASSAPRGAKNIQYF
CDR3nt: TGTGCCAGCAGCGCCCCCCGGGGGGCCAAAAACATTCAGTACTTC

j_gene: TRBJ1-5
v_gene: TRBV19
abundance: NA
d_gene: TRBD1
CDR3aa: CASIDRGLGQPQHF
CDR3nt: TGTGCCAGCATTGACAGGGGGCTAGGGCAGCCCCAGCATTTT

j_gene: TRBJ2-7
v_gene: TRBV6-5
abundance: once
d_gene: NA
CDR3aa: CASSPATGEQYF
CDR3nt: TGTGCCAGCAGCCCCGCCACGGGGGAGCAGTACTTC

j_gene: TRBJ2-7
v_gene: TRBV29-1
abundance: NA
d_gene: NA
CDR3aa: CSVVHGRSYEQYF
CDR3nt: TGCAGCGTTGTTCACGGTCGGTCCTACGAGCAGTACTTC

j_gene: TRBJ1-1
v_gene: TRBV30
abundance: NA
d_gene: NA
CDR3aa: CAWSVHRTEAFF
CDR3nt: TGTGCCTGGAGTGTACACAGGACTGAAGCTTTCTTT

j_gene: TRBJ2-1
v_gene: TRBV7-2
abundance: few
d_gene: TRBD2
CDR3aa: CASSFASGIYNEQFF
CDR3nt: TGTGCCAGCAGCTTCGCTAGCGGGATTTACAATGAGCAGTTCTTC

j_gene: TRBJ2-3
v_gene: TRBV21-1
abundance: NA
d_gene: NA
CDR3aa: CASSKPQRTALTDTQYF
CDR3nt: TGTGCCAGCAGCAAACCTCAGCGAACAGCCCTCACAGATACGCAGTATTTT

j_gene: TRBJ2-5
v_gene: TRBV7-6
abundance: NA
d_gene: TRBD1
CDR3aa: CASSLKTGLQETQYF
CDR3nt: TGTGCCAGCAGCTTAAAGACAGGGTTACAAGAGACCCAGTACTTC

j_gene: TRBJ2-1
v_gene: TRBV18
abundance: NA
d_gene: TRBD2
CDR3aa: CASSPTSGRVVEQFF
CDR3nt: TGTGCCAGCTCACCAACTAGCGGGAGGGTGGTTGAGCAGTTCTTC

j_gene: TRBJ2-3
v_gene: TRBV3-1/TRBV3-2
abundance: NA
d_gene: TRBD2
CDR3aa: CASSQDRLAGDTQYF
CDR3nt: TGTGCCAGCAGCCAAGATAGGCTAGCGGGAGATACGCAGTATTTT

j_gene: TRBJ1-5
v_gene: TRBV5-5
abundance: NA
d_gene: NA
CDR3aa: CASSLAARGNQPQHF
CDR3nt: TGTGCCAGCAGCTTGGCCGCCAGGGGAAATCAGCCCCAGCATTTT

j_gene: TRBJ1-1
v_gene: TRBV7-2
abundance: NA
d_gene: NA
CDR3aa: CASSPRQEFTEAFF
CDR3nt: TGTGCCAGCAGCCCTCGACAGGAATTCACTGAAGCTTTCTTT

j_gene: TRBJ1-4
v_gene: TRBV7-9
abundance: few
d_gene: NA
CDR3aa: CASNSEEKLFF
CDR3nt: TGTGCCAGCAATTCGGAGGAAAAACTGTTTTTT

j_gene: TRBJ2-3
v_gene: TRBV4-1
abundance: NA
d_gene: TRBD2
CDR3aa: CASSLGTSGRTKGDIWQYF
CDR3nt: TGCGCCAGCAGCCTGGGGACTAGCGGGAGGACCAAGGGGGATATCTGGCAGTATTTT